This T cell receptor (beta chain) was profiled in a study of blood T cell repertoires in COVID-19. Study-wide context: Researchers got acute and convalescent COVID-19 samples from the United States, Italy and Spain.

The length of the CDR3 is 13 residues. Germline CDR1 MDHEN, CDR2 SYDVKM. The ends lost 6 bases at V and 3 bases at J; junction bases unmatched: 3. Here immunoSEQ multiplex PCR was the method, and the copy in TCRdb shows in-frame clones only, minus some. The data hold some 26,000 clones, with 85% to 90% observed a single time. The sequence derives from a man aged 65 to 85 with active COVID-19. Sample: peripheral blood. The chain recombines TRBV28 with TRBJ2-7, with TRBD1 matching over 9 bases. CDR3 amino acids: CASRGQGSYEQYF. The CDR3 nucleotides are TGTGCCAGCAGGGGACAGGGAAGCTACGAGCAGTACTTC.